The 16 T cell receptor beta chains below come from one sample, sequenced in a study of cytomegalovirus exposure and HLA in healthy donors. With 60 Vbeta and 13 Jbeta primers, the PCR was carried out. Generated by immunoSEQ multiplex PCR, the TCRdb table keeps only in-frame clones and is missing some. This sample carries some 50,000 clones, with roughly 1% going to the ten biggest clones. The sequencing input was PBMCs. The source of these receptors is a woman between 35 and 50 years old in good health and CMV-seronegative.

This clone is identified as medium-sized (0.01 to 0.1%) from frequency. The rearrangement joins TRBV10-3 to TRBJ1-2, with D unclear. Germline CDR1 is ENHRY and CDR2 is SYGVKD. The CDR3 contains 17 residues. Trimming cost V 1 base and J 3 bases, with 18 bases left between them. CDR3 sequence: CAISEWRLLLRDYGYTF. For the CDR3, the DNA is TGTGCCATCAGTGAGTGGCGGCTTCTCCTCCGAGACTATGGCTACACCTTC.

The chain combines TRBV6-5 with TRBJ1-1, with D tentatively TRBD1 (5 bases). The CDR3 consists of 12 residues. V was pared by 7 bases and J by 2 bases, with 8 bases between. CDR1 MNHEY and CDR2 SVGAGI come from the germline V gene. The CDR3 loop is CASTTGNTEAFF. The CDR3 DNA is TGTGCCAGCACAACAGGAAACACTGAAGCTTTCTTT.

The gene calls are TRBV2 and TRBJ1-1; 8 bases are shared with TRBD1. V shed 6 bases, J shed 7 bases, and the junction held 4 bases outside the gene matches. CDR1 is SNHLY, CDR2 FYNNEI, per germline. The CDR3 is 12 amino acids. Here the CDR3 reads CASRIDRGEAFF. As DNA, the CDR3 is TGTGCCAGCAGGATAGACAGGGGTGAAGCTTTCTTT.

V is TRBV11-1 and J is TRBJ2-6; the D is unclear. CDR3 length: 17 residues. Germline V gene lookup returns CDR1 SGHAT and CDR2 FQDESV (reference sequence). Deletions cut 1 base from V and 5 bases from J, with 15 bases between. The CDR3 DNA reads as TGTGCCAGCAGCTTAGGGGCGTACTCCTCCCGGGCCAACGTCCTGACTTTC. This sequence encodes CASSLGAYSSRANVLTF.

CDR3 in amino acids: CASSFGGGDTEAFF. For the CDR3, the DNA is TGTGCCAGCAGCTTCGGGGGGGGAGACACTGAAGCTTTCTTT. This sequence joins TRBV7-9 and TRBJ1-1, with a possible D match to TRBD1 (5 bases). With 3 bases removed from V and 3 bases from J, the gap between germline ends came to 11 bases. CDR3 length equals 14 residues. Germline V gene data show CDR1 as SEHNR and CDR2 as FQNEAQ (reference sequence).

The chain employs TRBV30 and TRBJ1-2; D is ambiguous. CDR1 GTSNPN and CDR2 SVGIG come from the germline V gene (reference sequence). The germline V and J ends were trimmed by 2 bases and 6 bases, with 16 bases remaining between them. The CDR3 runs to 14 residues. Written as DNA, the CDR3 is TGTGCCTGGAGTTGGGGAGCGGGCATCAATGGCTACACCTTC. Translated: CAWSWGAGINGYTF.

J is TRBJ1-2 and V is TRBV9, with D possibly matching TRBD1 (5 bases). This CDR3 comprises 16 residues. V shed 4 bases and J shed 5 bases, with 21 bases lying between them. CDR1 is SGDLS and CDR2 is YYNGEE in the germline V gene. This CDR3 is CASSTHPFAGQYGYTF. DNA of the CDR3: TGTGCCAGCAGCACACATCCCTTCGCAGGGCAGTATGGCTACACCTTC.

The chain couples TRBV5-1 to TRBJ2-1; 10 positions agree with TRBD2. CDR3 length equals 16 residues. Germline values: CDR1 SGHRS, CDR2 YFSETQ. J was trimmed by 0 bases and V by 4 bases; bases with no gene match: 4. This CDR3 reads CASSELAGSSYNEQFF. As DNA, the CDR3 is TGCGCCAGCAGCGAACTAGCGGGAAGCTCCTACAATGAGCAGTTCTTC.

The V call is TRBV5-1, the J call TRBJ2-2; 8 nucleotides line up with TRBD1. This CDR3 is built from 16 residues. The V gene's germline CDR1 is SGHRS and CDR2 YFSETQ. The junction had 11 bases not matched to a gene; V was cut back by 4 bases and J by 6 bases. The CDR3 DNA reads TGCGCCAGCAGCAATGACAGGGGAAGGCGGGCCGGGGAGCTGTTTTTT. Translating gives CASSNDRGRRAGELFF. Supplemented by reference TRBV5-1 and TRBJ2-2, the full variable domain reads KAGVTQTPRYLIKTRGQQVTLSCSPISGHRSVSWYQQTPGQGLQFLFEYFSETQRNKGNFPGRFSGRQFSNSRSEMNVSTLELGDSALYLCASSNDRGRRAGELFFGEGSRLTVL.

The rearrangement joins TRBV27 to TRBJ2-7; 9 bases line up with TRBD1. This CDR3 has 15 residues. The junction had 11 bases not matched to a gene; V was cut back by 6 bases and J by 5 bases. Germline V gene sequence: CDR1 MNHEY, CDR2 SMNVEV (reference sequence). The CDR3 sequence: CASSRPGQGIHEQYF. The DNA for the CDR3 is TGTGCCAGCAGCCGCCCGGGACAGGGCATCCACGAGCAGTACTTC.

The chain links TRBV6-1 to TRBJ2-7; possibly TRBD2 for D (5 bases). The CDR3 covers 14 residues. V was trimmed by 2 bases and J by 2 bases, leaving 10 bases between them. CDR1 is MNHNS, CDR2 SASEGT, per germline. For the CDR3, the DNA is TGTGCCAGCAGTGAATTGAGGGTGGCCTACGAGCAGTACTTC. Residues: CASSELRVAYEQYF.

V is TRBV18 and J is TRBJ2-2; tentatively, D is TRBD1 (6 bases). Trimming cost V 3 bases and J 1 base, with 15 bases left between them. The germline CDR1 and CDR2 sequences are KGHSH and LQKENI. This CDR3 has 17 amino acids. The CDR3 is CASSPPGWGLNTGELFF. The CDR3, as DNA: TGTGCCAGCTCACCCCCAGGGTGGGGGCTGAACACCGGGGAGCTGTTTTTT.

CDR3 loop: CASSFATGAFYGYTF. In DNA form, the CDR3 reads TGTGCCAGCAGCTTCGCGACAGGGGCGTTTTATGGCTACACCTTC. This chain connects TRBV5-4 to TRBJ1-2, with 8 bases that match TRBD1. This CDR3 spans 15 amino acids. Per germline, CDR1 SGHNT and CDR2 YYREEE (reference sequence). Trimming at V came to 2 bases and at J to 5 bases, leaving 8 bases not matched to a gene.

The genes are TRBV7-9 and TRBJ2-7; 8 nucleotides line up with TRBD1. Trimming took 3 bases from V and 4 from J; bases not matched to a gene: 11. The CDR3 extends over 16 amino acids. Germline V lookup: CDR1 SEHNR, CDR2 FQNEAQ (reference sequence). CDR3 sequence reads: CASSLPGGQVPYEQYF. The CDR3 region has the DNA TGTGCCAGCAGCTTGCCCGGGGGACAGGTGCCGTACGAGCAGTACTTC.

This chain connects TRBV6-5 to TRBJ2-7, with D possibly TRBD1 on 6 matching bases. Germline V lookup: CDR1 MNHEY, CDR2 SVGAGI. The CDR3 covers 15 residues. The ends were cut back, 2 bases at V and 2 bases at J, with 13 bases in the middle. CDR3 sequence reads: CASSYRDKSAYEQYF. In nucleotides, the CDR3 is TGTGCCAGCAGTTACCGGGACAAAAGCGCCTACGAGCAGTACTTC.

The DNA of the CDR3 is TGTGCCAGCAGCGGAGGTGGGTGGAGGGGTGGCTCCTACAATGAGCAGTTCTTC. Its protein product is CASSGGGWRGGSYNEQFF. The V gene is TRBV14, the J gene TRBJ2-1; tentative D call: TRBD2 (6 bases). Trimming left V 5 bases short and J 0 bases short, with 20 bases between. CDR1 and CDR2 from the germline V gene are SGHDN and FVKESK. The CDR3 loop spans 18 amino acids.